The rows below give T cell receptor beta chains drawn from one sample of a study of beta chain features in type 1 diabetes. The method was immunoSEQ multiplex PCR; TCRdb's version includes in-frame clones alone and lacks a portion of them. The profile covers 400,000 to 600,000 clones, with over 25% appearing a single time and 0.05% to 0.07% taken by the ten largest. Sequenced: naive CD4+ T cells from blood. Receptors were obtained from a man aged 18 to 30 in good health. CDR3s include the opening cysteine and the closing phenylalanine or tryptophan. Fields, in order: V gene, clone size, J gene, D gene, CDR3 DNA, CDR3 protein. The D gene is left open where the match is weak. Only some rows state a clone size, as once, few, many or a class for expanded clones.

V gene: TRBV9; clone size: -; J gene: TRBJ2-2; D gene: TRBD2; CDR3 DNA: TGTGCCAGCAGCAGGACTAGCGAGTCCGGGGAGCTGTTTTTT; CDR3 protein: CASSRTSESGELFF
V gene: TRBV20-1; clone size: -; J gene: TRBJ2-4; D gene: -; CDR3 DNA: TGCAGTGGGACTGGGCCCCTCATTCAGTACTTC; CDR3 protein: CSGTGPLIQYF
V gene: TRBV7-2; clone size: -; J gene: TRBJ1-5; D gene: -; CDR3 DNA: TGTGCCAGCAGCTTATCCGGGTATCAGCCCCAGCATTTT; CDR3 protein: CASSLSGYQPQHF
V gene: TRBV7-2; clone size: -; J gene: TRBJ2-5; D gene: TRBD1; CDR3 DNA: TGTGCCAGCAGCTTATTGACAGGGTATCAAGAGACCCAGTACTTC; CDR3 protein: CASSLLTGYQETQYF
V gene: TRBV25-1; clone size: few; J gene: TRBJ2-5; D gene: -; CDR3 DNA: TGTGCCAGCAGTGAAGTGAGTTCCCAAGAGACCCAGTACTTC; CDR3 protein: CASSEVSSQETQYF
V gene: TRBV11-2; clone size: -; J gene: TRBJ2-1; D gene: TRBD2; CDR3 DNA: TGTGCCAGCAGCTCTAGGCCTAGCGGGAGGGCTATTGAGCAGTTCTTC; CDR3 protein: CASSSRPSGRAIEQFF
V gene: TRBV29-1; clone size: -; J gene: TRBJ1-4; D gene: -; CDR3 DNA: TGCAGCGTTGCCAGAACTCCTGAAAAACTGTTTTTT; CDR3 protein: CSVARTPEKLFF
V gene: TRBV9; clone size: -; J gene: TRBJ1-1; D gene: -; CDR3 DNA: TGTGCCAGCAGCACAGGGCTGAACACTGAAGCTTTCTTT; CDR3 protein: CASSTGLNTEAFF
V gene: TRBV2; clone size: -; J gene: TRBJ1-2; D gene: -; CDR3 DNA: TGTGCCAGCAGCGAGGCTAACTATGGCTACACCTTC; CDR3 protein: CASSEANYGYTF
V gene: TRBV29-1; clone size: -; J gene: TRBJ2-7; D gene: -; CDR3 DNA: TGCAGCGTTGGAACAGGCTCAGCCTACGAGCAGTACTTC; CDR3 protein: CSVGTGSAYEQYF
V gene: TRBV19; clone size: few; J gene: TRBJ2-1; D gene: TRBD1; CDR3 DNA: TGTGCCAGTAGTGCCCGGGACAGGGTAAGAAATGAGCAGTTCTTC; CDR3 protein: CASSARDRVRNEQFF
V gene: TRBV29-1; clone size: -; J gene: TRBJ2-7; D gene: -; CDR3 DNA: TGCAGCGTTGATAGAGGGTTTGGGAGCTACGAGCAGTACTTC; CDR3 protein: CSVDRGFGSYEQYF
V gene: TRBV15; clone size: few; J gene: TRBJ1-2; D gene: -; CDR3 DNA: TGTGCCACCAGCAGAGGACAGATTAACTATGGCTACACCTTC; CDR3 protein: CATSRGQINYGYTF
V gene: TRBV6-5; clone size: -; J gene: TRBJ1-1; D gene: TRBD1; CDR3 DNA: TGTGCCACCGGTGACAGGGGCCGGAACACTGAAGCTTTCTTT; CDR3 protein: CATGDRGRNTEAFF
V gene: TRBV7-2; clone size: -; J gene: TRBJ2-7; D gene: -; CDR3 DNA: TGTGCCAGCAGCCCCCAGTCCAGGTACGAGCAGTACTTC; CDR3 protein: CASSPQSRYEQYF
V gene: TRBV7-2; clone size: -; J gene: TRBJ2-3; D gene: TRBD2; CDR3 DNA: TGTGCCAGCAGCGTTAGCGGGAAGGCCACAGATACGCAGTATTTT; CDR3 protein: CASSVSGKATDTQYF
V gene: TRBV5-4; clone size: -; J gene: TRBJ2-1; D gene: TRBD2; CDR3 DNA: TGTGCCAGCAGCTTGCCGGGAGGGCAGAATGAGCAGTTCTTC; CDR3 protein: CASSLPGGQNEQFF
V gene: TRBV28; clone size: few; J gene: TRBJ2-2; D gene: -; CDR3 DNA: TGTGCCAGCGGGACATTCGCGAACACCGGGGAGCTGTTTTTT; CDR3 protein: CASGTFANTGELFF
V gene: TRBV29-1; clone size: few; J gene: TRBJ1-3; D gene: -; CDR3 DNA: TGCAGCGTACTTACTGTGGACACCATATATTTT; CDR3 protein: CSVLTVDTIYF
V gene: TRBV5-5; clone size: few; J gene: TRBJ2-1; D gene: TRBD1; CDR3 DNA: TGTGCCAGCAGCTTGTACCGGGACAGTCACAATGAGCAGTTCTTC; CDR3 protein: CASSLYRDSHNEQFF
V gene: TRBV6-5; clone size: -; J gene: TRBJ2-3; D gene: TRBD1; CDR3 DNA: TGTGCCAGCAGTTGGAACAGGGGGCGCGCAGATACGCAGTATTTT; CDR3 protein: CASSWNRGRADTQYF
V gene: TRBV30; clone size: -; J gene: TRBJ2-1; D gene: -; CDR3 DNA: TGTGCCTGGAGCCCGGGGAGCTCCTACAATGAGCAGTTCTTC; CDR3 protein: CAWSPGSSYNEQFF
V gene: TRBV6-6; clone size: -; J gene: TRBJ1-1; D gene: TRBD1; CDR3 DNA: TGTGCCAGCAGTTACCCCCAGGGGGATGAAGCTTTCTTT; CDR3 protein: CASSYPQGDEAFF
V gene: TRBV11-3; clone size: -; J gene: TRBJ2-7; D gene: TRBD2; CDR3 DNA: TGTGCCAGCAGCTTAGCCGGACTAGCGGGAGTGTCGGAGCAGTACTTC; CDR3 protein: CASSLAGLAGVSEQYF
V gene: TRBV12-5; clone size: few; J gene: TRBJ2-1; D gene: TRBD1; CDR3 DNA: TGTGCTAGTGGTTTTGGCCCCGGACAGGCGCCGACAGGTGAGCAGTTCTTC; CDR3 protein: CASGFGPGQAPTGEQFF
V gene: TRBV11-3; clone size: -; J gene: TRBJ2-4; D gene: -; CDR3 DNA: TGTGCCAGCAGCTTGGAGGGAGACTGGGACATTCAGTACTTC; CDR3 protein: CASSLEGDWDIQYF
V gene: TRBV4-1; clone size: few; J gene: TRBJ2-7; D gene: TRBD1; CDR3 DNA: TGCGCCAGCAGCCAGGGACAGGGAGACTACGAGCAGTACTTC; CDR3 protein: CASSQGQGDYEQYF
V gene: TRBV5-1; clone size: -; J gene: TRBJ2-7; D gene: TRBD2; CDR3 DNA: TGCGCCAGCAGCTTGGGACTAGCGTCCTACGAGCAGTACTTC; CDR3 protein: CASSLGLASYEQYF
V gene: TRBV30; clone size: few; J gene: TRBJ1-3; D gene: -; CDR3 DNA: TGTGCCTGGAGTGTACGTGTATCTGGAAACACCATATATTTT; CDR3 protein: CAWSVRVSGNTIYF
V gene: TRBV18; clone size: -; J gene: TRBJ1-1; D gene: -; CDR3 DNA: TGTGCCAGCTCACCAAGAAGAGGGACTGAAGCTTTCTTT; CDR3 protein: CASSPRRGTEAFF
V gene: TRBV18; clone size: -; J gene: TRBJ1-1; D gene: TRBD1; CDR3 DNA: TGTGCCAGCTCACCTGGCCGGGACAGGAACACTGAAGCTTTCTTT; CDR3 protein: CASSPGRDRNTEAFF
V gene: TRBV29-1; clone size: -; J gene: TRBJ1-4; D gene: -; CDR3 DNA: TGCAGCGCAGGGAGTCGGAATGAAAAACTGTTTTTT; CDR3 protein: CSAGSRNEKLFF
V gene: TRBV11-1; clone size: -; J gene: TRBJ2-2; D gene: -; CDR3 DNA: TGTGCCAGCAGCTCGACGGGGGCGGGCGTCACCGGGGAGCTGTTTTTT; CDR3 protein: CASSSTGAGVTGELFF
V gene: TRBV7-8; clone size: few; J gene: TRBJ1-1; D gene: -; CDR3 DNA: TGTGCCAGCAGCTCCGCAGGGCTTTTGGGGAACACTGAAGCTTTCTTT; CDR3 protein: CASSSAGLLGNTEAFF
V gene: TRBV7-2; clone size: -; J gene: TRBJ2-3; D gene: TRBD1; CDR3 DNA: TGTGCCAGCAGCACGGACAGGATGAGCACAGATACGCAGTATTTT; CDR3 protein: CASSTDRMSTDTQYF
V gene: TRBV11-2; clone size: -; J gene: TRBJ2-4; D gene: -; CDR3 DNA: TGTGCCAGCAGCCCTGCAAGAGGGCTGGGCAAAAACATTCAGTACTTC; CDR3 protein: CASSPARGLGKNIQYF
V gene: TRBV20-1; clone size: few; J gene: TRBJ2-1; D gene: -; CDR3 DNA: TGCAGTGCGTCGTCGGGGCATGAGCAGTTCTTC; CDR3 protein: CSASSGHEQFF
V gene: TRBV29-1; clone size: -; J gene: TRBJ1-1; D gene: -; CDR3 DNA: TGCAGCGTTGAGGTGTCAGTGAACACTGAAGCTTTCTTT; CDR3 protein: CSVEVSVNTEAFF
V gene: TRBV7-9; clone size: -; J gene: TRBJ2-5; D gene: TRBD1; CDR3 DNA: TGTGCCAGCAGCCGGAACAGGGGGAATTCTCAAGAGACCCAGTACTTC; CDR3 protein: CASSRNRGNSQETQYF
V gene: TRBV19; clone size: -; J gene: TRBJ2-7; D gene: TRBD1; CDR3 DNA: TGTGCCAGTAGCACCACAGGGGGCGACGACGAGCAGTACTTC; CDR3 protein: CASSTTGGDDEQYF
V gene: TRBV9; clone size: few; J gene: TRBJ1-2; D gene: TRBD1; CDR3 DNA: TGTGCCAGCAGAAGGACAGGAGAGAACTATGGCTACACCTTC; CDR3 protein: CASRRTGENYGYTF
V gene: TRBV5-1; clone size: -; J gene: TRBJ2-1; D gene: -; CDR3 DNA: TGCGCCAGCAGCTTCCCGCGGGACAACAATGAGCAGTTCTTC; CDR3 protein: CASSFPRDNNEQFF
V gene: TRBV7-2; clone size: -; J gene: TRBJ2-3; D gene: TRBD1; CDR3 DNA: TGTGCCAGCAGCTTCCTCGGACAGGGGACGAGCACAGATACGCAGTATTTT; CDR3 protein: CASSFLGQGTSTDTQYF
V gene: TRBV30; clone size: -; J gene: TRBJ2-3; D gene: -; CDR3 DNA: TGTGCCGTCAGGGGGGTGGGAAGCACAGATACGCAGTATTTT; CDR3 protein: CAVRGVGSTDTQYF
V gene: TRBV5-1; clone size: -; J gene: TRBJ2-1; D gene: -; CDR3 DNA: TGCGCCAGCTGGGAAGGGACCCAATACAATGAGCAGTTCTTC; CDR3 protein: CASWEGTQYNEQFF
V gene: TRBV4-3; clone size: -; J gene: TRBJ2-3; D gene: TRBD2; CDR3 DNA: TGCGCCAGCAGCCAAGACTCTATCAGGGCTAGCGGGAACACAGATACGCAGTATTTT; CDR3 protein: CASSQDSIRASGNTDTQYF
V gene: TRBV30; clone size: -; J gene: TRBJ1-5; D gene: -; CDR3 DNA: TGTGCCTGGAGTGCCCCGATGGGATCGTTAAGCAATCAGCCCCAGCATTTT; CDR3 protein: CAWSAPMGSLSNQPQHF